This TCR beta chain emerged from a study of shared clonotypes between healthy human individuals. Overall study: The study drew on a couple of women and a few men aged 18 to 49 as donors.

After removal of 7 bases from V and 0 bases from J, the junction contained 8 bases not matched to a gene. Germline V gene lookup returns CDR1 SQVTM and CDR2 ANQGSEA. The CDR3 contains 14 residues. The table lists this clone with a count of one. The table came from immunoSEQ multiplex PCR; TCRdb's copy has only in-frame clones and leaves some out. Of around 1,000,000 clones listed, roughly 80% are singletons. This chain joins TRBV29-1 and TRBJ1-2; 7 nucleotides agree with TRBD1. The sequence was obtained from a man between 18 and 35 years old in good health. Some clones in this sample may be carry-over from other donors' samples. Sequencing used memory CD4+ T cells from PBMCs. Subset here: CD45RA-negative fraction. CDR3 region: CSAQQGSANYGYTF. Written as DNA, the CDR3 is TGCAGCGCCCAACAGGGGAGTGCTAACTATGGCTACACCTTC.